This passage covers 29 T cell receptor beta chains from one sample sequenced in a study of control samples from healthy donors and cancer patients. TCRdb's table, derived via immunoSEQ multiplex PCR, lists solely in-frame clones and lacks some. This sample has roughly 58,000 clones, with 87% found just once. Sequences were obtained from PBMCs. These receptors were collected from a woman aged 55-70 years with lung cancer.

V usage is TRBV6-6 and J usage is TRBJ2-1; D tentatively reads TRBD1 or TRBD2 (5 bases each). The V gene lost 4 bases and the J gene lost 6 bases, with 16 bases spanning the gap. The CDR3 spans 15 residues. Germline V CDR1 and CDR2: MNHNY, SVGAGI (reference sequence). The CDR3 region is CASSSPGYGGNEQFF. The CDR3 DNA follows: TGTGCCAGCAGTTCCCCGGGGTATGGGGGCAATGAGCAGTTCTTC.

The rearrangement joins TRBV7-6 to TRBJ2-2, with a tentative D call TRBD2 (5 bases). In germline, CDR1 is SGHVS, CDR2 FNYEAQ. With 5 bases removed from V and 5 bases from J, the gap between germline ends came to 15 bases. The CDR3 loop spans 15 amino acids. CDR3 coding DNA: TGTGCCAGCAGCCCCCTATCGGGGAATACCGGGGAGCTGTTTTTT. Translated, it gives CASSPLSGNTGELFF.

This sequence joins TRBV28 and TRBJ1-3; unclear D gene. Trimming removed 1 base at V and 5 bases at J, with 6 bases between. Germline V CDR1 and CDR2: MDHEN, SYDVKM. This CDR3 is built from 13 residues. CDR3 amino acids: CASSLSGRNTIYF. CDR3 in DNA: TGTGCCAGCAGTTTATCAGGACGAAACACCATATATTTT.

This clone was seen a handful of times. This chain joins TRBV30 and TRBJ2-2; either TRBD1 or TRBD2 may supply D (5 bases each). The germline V and J ends were trimmed by 4 bases and 4 bases, with 16 bases remaining between them. CDR3 length: 15 amino acids. Germline lookup yields CDR1 GTSNPN and CDR2 SVGIG (reference sequence). The CDR3 loop reads CAWKLGPSGTGELFF. The DNA of the CDR3 is TGTGCCTGGAAACTGGGACCCTCGGGCACCGGGGAGCTGTTTTTT.

The chain employs TRBV18 and TRBJ1-4, with no clear D. Germline V gene data show CDR1 as KGHSH and CDR2 as LQKENI. The CDR3 contains 15 residues. Deletions cut 2 bases from V and 1 base from J, with 8 bases between. The CDR3 bases are TGTGCCAGCTCACCATATCACGGAACTAATGAAAAACTGTTTTTT. Its protein is CASSPYHGTNEKLFF.

V usage is TRBV7-2 and J usage is TRBJ1-6; D gene uncertain. Trimming left V 2 bases short and J 10 bases short, with 9 bases between. Germline V gene data show CDR1 as SGHTA and CDR2 as FQGNSA. CDR3 length: 13 residues. As DNA, the CDR3 is TGTGCCAGCAGCTTATTTCCACTATCACCCCTCCACTTT. This translates into CASSLFPLSPLHF.

V is TRBV23-1 and J is TRBJ2-2; D not resolved. TRBV23-1 is sorted into the ORF group, with uncertain function. The V end lost 4 bases, the J end lost 7 bases, and 10 bases lay between the germline ends. CDR3 length: 13 amino acids. CDR3 in DNA: TGCGCCAGCAGTCTCTTTCGAGGCGGGGAGCTGTTTTTT. Its protein product is CASSLFRGGELFF.

V gene TRBV7-9 combines with J gene TRBJ1-3; TRBD1 might be the D (5 bases). V lost 11 bases and J 0 bases, leaving 14 bases between the germline ends. The CDR3 has 14 residues. CDR1 and CDR2 (germline): SEHNR, FQNEAQ (reference sequence). This CDR3 is CAFPLGGSGNTIYF. Here the CDR3 DNA reads TGTGCCTTTCCCCTGGGGGGCTCTGGAAACACCATATATTTT.

The gene calls are TRBV7-2 and TRBJ2-7, with 9 positions matching TRBD1. The germline V gene encodes CDR1 SGHTA and CDR2 FQGNSA. CDR3 size: 13 residues. J lost 7 bases, V lost 3 bases, and 4 bases had no gene match. Written as DNA, the CDR3 is TGTGCCAGCAGCTTTTTGACAGGGGGTGAGCAGTACTTC. Its protein product is CASSFLTGGEQYF.

The rearrangement uses TRBV19 and TRBJ1-6; D is possibly TRBD1 (5 bases). The V and J ends lost 3 bases and 8 bases respectively, with 14 bases between them. Germline assignment: CDR1 LNHDA and CDR2 SQIVND (reference sequence). The CDR3 consists of 15 residues. CDR3 in DNA: TGTGCCAGTAGTATTCAGCTGGGGGTGGATTCACCCCTCCACTTT. Translation: CASSIQLGVDSPLHF.

The chain couples TRBV30 to TRBJ1-1, with D possibly being TRBD1 (6 bases). The CDR3 covers 14 residues. Trimming removed 0 bases at V and 5 bases at J, with 13 bases between. Germline lookup yields CDR1 GTSNPN and CDR2 SVGIG (reference sequence). CDR3 amino acids: CAWSVLGAGTEAFF. The CDR3 DNA reads as TGTGCCTGGAGTGTACTGGGGGCTGGAACTGAAGCTTTCTTT.

The J gene is TRBJ2-1, the V gene TRBV3-1 (or the pseudogene TRBV3-2), with TRBD2 identical over 11 bases. Germline loops: CDR1 LGHDT, CDR2 YNNKEL (reference sequence). With 1 base clipped from V and 6 bases from J, the junction kept 5 bases outside the gene matches. The length of the CDR3 is 16 residues. CDR3 in DNA: TGTGCCAGCAGCCAAGCCGGGACTAGCGGCACCAATGAGCAGTTCTTC. It codes for CASSQAGTSGTNEQFF.

This chain links TRBV28 with TRBJ1-1, with D unclear. The CDR3 covers 12 residues. Germline CDR1 is MDHEN and CDR2 is SYDVKM. Trimming removed 5 bases from V and 4 bases from J, with 8 bases in between. The CDR3 loop is CASSITPTEAFF. The CDR3 nucleotides read TGTGCCAGCAGTATCACACCCACTGAAGCTTTCTTT.

The chain carries TRBV28 and TRBJ1-4; the D gene is possibly TRBD1 (6 bases). CDR3 size: 14 residues. Germline V CDR1 and CDR2: MDHEN, SYDVKM. Trimming stripped 7 bases from V and 8 bases from J, with 17 bases between. The CDR3 loop is CASTLGAVREKLFF. The CDR3 nucleotides are TGTGCCAGCACATTGGGGGCGGTAAGAGAAAAACTGTTTTTT.

This clone is medium-sized by share. The chain links TRBV12-3 or TRBV12-4 to TRBJ1-2; D gene uncertain. The CDR3 spans 13 residues. Trimming pared 2 bases from V and 7 bases from J, leaving 11 bases between. The DNA for the CDR3 is TGTGCCAGCAGTTTAACGACGGGGTCTGGCTACACCTTC. It is translated as CASSLTTGSGYTF.

The chain combines TRBV11-2 with TRBJ1-6; D is ambiguous. The CDR3 is made up of 15 amino acids. V gave up 5 bases and J gave up 9 bases, with 17 bases separating them. The V gene's germline CDR1 is SGHAT and CDR2 FQNNGV. The CDR3 loop reads CASSPTRGSASPLHF. The DNA for the CDR3 is TGTGCCAGCAGCCCGACTAGAGGGTCTGCTTCACCCCTCCACTTT.

The chain couples TRBV6-5 to TRBJ1-2, with D perhaps matching TRBD1 (5 bases). The ends were cut back, 6 bases at V and 5 bases at J, with 19 bases in the middle. Germline loops: CDR1 MNHEY, CDR2 SVGAGI. The CDR3 covers 15 residues. DNA of the CDR3: TGTGCCAGCAGAGAGACGGGCAGGGTGTTATATGGCTACACCTTC. Amino acid sequence: CASRETGRVLYGYTF.

This chain joins TRBV11-3 and TRBJ2-2, with 9 bases matching TRBD2. The junction had 1 base not matched to a gene; V was cut back by 0 bases and J by 5 bases. CDR3 length: 15 residues. CDR1 and CDR2 (germline): SGHNT, YENEEA. DNA of the CDR3: TGTGCCAGCAGCTTAGATGGACTAGCGACCGGGGAGCTGTTTTTT. Translation: CASSLDGLATGELFF.

The chain combines TRBV7-9 with TRBJ2-7; no reliable D call. Germline CDR1 is SEHNR and CDR2 is FQNEAQ (reference sequence). The CDR3 consists of 12 residues. The V gene lost 4 bases and the J gene lost 5 bases, with 9 bases spanning the gap. CDR3 bases: TGTGCCAGCAGCTCCCTCCAAAACGAGCAGTACTTC. It encodes CASSSLQNEQYF.

This clone occurred once. CDR3 in amino acids: CASSPDRATGELFF. The CDR3 bases are TGTGCCAGCAGCCCGGACAGGGCCACCGGGGAGCTGTTTTTT. The gene calls are TRBV6-2 or TRBV6-3 and TRBJ2-2, with 8 nucleotides matching TRBD1. Germline V gene sequence: CDR1 MNHEY, CDR2 SVGEGT. J was trimmed by 4 bases and V by 6 bases; bases with no gene match: 4. This CDR3 spans 14 amino acids.

The gene calls are TRBV19 and TRBJ2-5; a weak D match, TRBD2 (5 bases). The germline CDR1 and CDR2 sequences are LNHDA and SQIVND (reference sequence). This CDR3 has 13 residues. The V and J ends lost 6 bases and 1 base respectively, with 9 bases between them. CDR3 protein: CASSGDLQETQYF. CDR3 DNA sequence: TGTGCCAGTAGCGGGGATCTCCAAGAGACCCAGTACTTC.

The genes are TRBV7-9 and TRBJ1-5; possible D gene TRBD1, 5 bases. The germline V gene has CDR1 SEHNR and CDR2 FQNEAQ (reference sequence). The CDR3 covers 15 residues. Deletions cut 6 bases from V and 5 bases from J, with 17 bases between. This CDR3 is CASSHGDVQHQPQHF. The CDR3 region has the DNA TGTGCCAGCAGTCATGGGGACGTCCAGCATCAGCCCCAGCATTTT.

The J gene is TRBJ2-5, the V gene TRBV7-3; 9 nucleotides line up with TRBD2. The CDR3 covers 16 residues. The germline gives CDR1 SGHTA, CDR2 FQGTGA. Losses at the gene ends were 5 bases for V and 5 bases for J; bases not matched to a gene: 12. The DNA of the CDR3 is TGTGCCAGCAGCCCCGGGGTAGCGGGAGTTCGCGAGACCCAGTACTTC. It encodes CASSPGVAGVRETQYF. The full variable domain, its missing parts supplied by reference TRBV7-3 and TRBJ2-5, is GAGVSQTPSNKVTEKGKYVELRCDPISGHTALYWYRQSLGQGPEFLIYFQGTGAADDSGLPNDRFFAVRPEGSVSTLKIQRTERGDSAVYLCASSPGVAGVRETQYFGPGTRLLVL.

The sample holds a few counts of this clone. The V and J genes are TRBV11-2 and TRBJ2-7; D unresolved. This CDR3 is 14 amino acids long. CDR1 is SGHAT, CDR2 FQNNGV, per germline. The V gene lost 0 bases and the J gene lost 1 base, with 7 bases spanning the gap. The CDR3 nucleotides are TGTGCCAGCAGCTTAGATCTCAGGTCCTACGAGCAGTACTTC. Its protein product is CASSLDLRSYEQYF.

The rearrangement links TRBV10-1 to TRBJ1-3; the match to TRBD1 covers 8 bases. CDR3 length: 16 residues. Losses at the gene ends were 0 bases for V and 3 bases for J; bases not matched to a gene: 4. Per the germline V gene, CDR1 is WNHNN and CDR2 is SYGVQD (reference sequence). The CDR3 DNA reads TGCGCCAGCAGTGAGTCGGCAGGGGGCTATGGAAACACCATATATTTT. Its protein product is CASSESAGGYGNTIYF.

The rearrangement links TRBV5-5 to TRBJ2-1; D uncertain. In germline, CDR1 is SGHKS, CDR2 YYEKEE (reference sequence). V was pared by 3 bases and J by 9 bases, with 10 bases between. This CDR3 is 12 amino acids long. For the CDR3, the DNA is TGTGCCAGCAGCTGGACCCTGTCTGAGCAGTTCTTC. It specifies CASSWTLSEQFF.

The rearrangement joins TRBV10-1 to TRBJ2-1, with TRBD2 matching over 8 bases. Losses at the gene ends were 7 bases for V and 10 bases for J; bases not matched to a gene: 6. The CDR3 has 12 amino acids. In germline, CDR1 is WNHNN, CDR2 SYGVQD (reference sequence). The CDR3 sequence: CASNREGHEQFF. CDR3 nucleotide sequence: TGCGCCAGCAACCGGGAGGGCCACGAGCAGTTCTTC.

V usage is TRBV30 and J usage is TRBJ1-1; the D is unclear. CDR3 length: 13 amino acids. The V gene lost 4 bases and the J gene lost 3 bases, with 12 bases spanning the gap. CDR1 GTSNPN and CDR2 SVGIG come from the germline V gene (reference sequence). CDR3 region: CAWTQGSYTEAFF. CDR3 bases: TGTGCCTGGACCCAAGGCTCCTACACTGAAGCTTTCTTT.

The genes are TRBV7-8 and TRBJ1-1; D is uncertain. V lost 4 bases, J lost 11 bases, and 14 bases lay in between. CDR1 is SGHVS and CDR2 is FQNEAQ in the germline V gene. CDR3 length: 12 residues. The DNA for the CDR3 is TGTGCCAGCAGCTATCAGGACGGTTCGGCTTTCTTT. Translation gives CASSYQDGSAFF.